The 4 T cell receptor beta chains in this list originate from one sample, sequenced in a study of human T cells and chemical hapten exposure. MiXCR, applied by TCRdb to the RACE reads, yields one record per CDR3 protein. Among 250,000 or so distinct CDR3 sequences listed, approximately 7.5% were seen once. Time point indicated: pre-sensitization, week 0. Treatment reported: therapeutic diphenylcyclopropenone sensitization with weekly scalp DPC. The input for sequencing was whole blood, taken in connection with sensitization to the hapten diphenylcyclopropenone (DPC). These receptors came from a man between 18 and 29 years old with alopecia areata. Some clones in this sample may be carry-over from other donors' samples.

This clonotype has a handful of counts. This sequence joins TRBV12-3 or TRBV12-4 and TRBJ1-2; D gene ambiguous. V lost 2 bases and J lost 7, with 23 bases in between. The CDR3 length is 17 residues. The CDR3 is CASSLRILASGDSGYTF. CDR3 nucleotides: TGTGCCAGCAGTTTAAGAATCCTCGCCAGTGGAGATTCTGGCTACACCTTC.

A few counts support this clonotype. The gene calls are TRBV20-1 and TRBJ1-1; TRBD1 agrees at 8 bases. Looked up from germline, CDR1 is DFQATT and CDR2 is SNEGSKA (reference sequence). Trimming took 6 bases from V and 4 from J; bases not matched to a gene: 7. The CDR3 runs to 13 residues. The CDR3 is CSAQRTGITEAFF. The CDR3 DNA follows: TGCAGTGCCCAAAGGACAGGGATCACTGAAGCTTTCTTT.

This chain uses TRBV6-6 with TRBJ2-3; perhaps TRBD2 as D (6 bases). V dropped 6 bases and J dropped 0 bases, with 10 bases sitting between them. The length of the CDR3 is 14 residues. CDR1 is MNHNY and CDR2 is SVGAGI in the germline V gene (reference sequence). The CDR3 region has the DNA TGTGCCAGCAGGACGGGACTCAGCACAGATACGCAGTATTTT. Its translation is CASRTGLSTDTQYF.

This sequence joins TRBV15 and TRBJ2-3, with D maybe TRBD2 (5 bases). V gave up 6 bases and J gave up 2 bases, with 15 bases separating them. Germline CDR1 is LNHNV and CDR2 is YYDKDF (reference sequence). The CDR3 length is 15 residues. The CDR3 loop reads CATRESRVYTDTQYF. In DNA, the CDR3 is TGTGCCACCAGAGAGTCGAGGGTATACACAGATACGCAGTATTTT.